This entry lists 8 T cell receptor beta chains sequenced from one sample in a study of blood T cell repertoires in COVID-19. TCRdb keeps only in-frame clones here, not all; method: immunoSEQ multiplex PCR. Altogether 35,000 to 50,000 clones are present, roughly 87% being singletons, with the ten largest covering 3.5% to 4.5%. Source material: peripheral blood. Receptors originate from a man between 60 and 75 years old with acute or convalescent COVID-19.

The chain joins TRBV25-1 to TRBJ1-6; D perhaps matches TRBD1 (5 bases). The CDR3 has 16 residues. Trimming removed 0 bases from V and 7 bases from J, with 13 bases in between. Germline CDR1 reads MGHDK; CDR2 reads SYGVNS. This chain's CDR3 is CASSEYGGEWNSPLHF. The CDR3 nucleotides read TGTGCCAGCAGTGAATATGGAGGGGAGTGGAATTCACCCCTCCACTTT.

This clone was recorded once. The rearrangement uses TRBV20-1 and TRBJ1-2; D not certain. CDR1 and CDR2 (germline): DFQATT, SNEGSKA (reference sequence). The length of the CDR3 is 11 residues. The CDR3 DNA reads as TGCAGCCGTTCCTCGGTCAATGGCTACACCTTC. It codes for CSRSSVNGYTF.

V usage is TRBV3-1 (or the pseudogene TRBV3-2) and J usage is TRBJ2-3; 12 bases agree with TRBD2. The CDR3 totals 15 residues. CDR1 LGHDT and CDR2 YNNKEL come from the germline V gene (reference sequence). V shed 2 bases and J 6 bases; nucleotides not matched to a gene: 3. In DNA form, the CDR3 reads TGTGCCAGCAGCCAATGGACTAGCGGGGACGATACGCAGTATTTT. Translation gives CASSQWTSGDDTQYF.

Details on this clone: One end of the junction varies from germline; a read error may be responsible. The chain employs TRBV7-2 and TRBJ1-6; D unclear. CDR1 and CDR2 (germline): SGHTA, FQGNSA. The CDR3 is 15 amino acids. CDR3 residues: CASNLDSVGLASLHF. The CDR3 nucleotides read TGTGCCAGCAACTTAGATAGCGTGGGCCTGGCGTCCCTCCACTTT.

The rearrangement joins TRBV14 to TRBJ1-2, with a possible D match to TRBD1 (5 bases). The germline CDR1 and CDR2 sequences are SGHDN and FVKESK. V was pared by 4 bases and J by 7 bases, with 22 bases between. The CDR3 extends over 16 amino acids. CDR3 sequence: CASSRLGTQGIRGYTF. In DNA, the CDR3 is TGTGCCAGCAGCCGACTCGGGACTCAAGGGATACGTGGCTACACCTTC.

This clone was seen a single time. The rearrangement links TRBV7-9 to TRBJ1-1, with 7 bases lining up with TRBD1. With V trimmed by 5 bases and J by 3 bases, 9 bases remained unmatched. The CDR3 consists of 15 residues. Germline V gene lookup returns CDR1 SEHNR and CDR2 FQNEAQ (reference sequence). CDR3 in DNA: TGTGCCAGCAGCCTCGACCGGGGACAGCACACTGAAGCTTTCTTT. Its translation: CASSLDRGQHTEAFF.

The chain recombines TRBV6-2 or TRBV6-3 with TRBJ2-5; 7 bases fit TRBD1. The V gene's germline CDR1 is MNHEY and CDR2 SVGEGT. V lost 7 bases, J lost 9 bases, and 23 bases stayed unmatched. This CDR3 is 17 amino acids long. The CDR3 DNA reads TGTGCCAGCACCCCGATCGGGGACAGACCAAGAGATTCGGCCCAGTACTTC. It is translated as CASTPIGDRPRDSAQYF.

The CDR3 loop is CASSSGQGAVYGYTF. The CDR3 coding sequence is TGTGCCAGCAGCTCGGGACAGGGGGCTGTCTATGGCTACACCTTC. This chain joins TRBV5-6 and TRBJ1-2, with TRBD1 matching over 12 bases. The V segment lost 3 bases and the J segment 4 bases; nucleotides outside the gene matches: 4. Germline CDR1 reads SGHDT; CDR2 reads YYEEEE. The CDR3 covers 15 residues.